This TCR beta chain originates from a study of blood T cells in healthy people across ages. The V gene's germline CDR1 is DFQATT and CDR2 SNEGSKA (reference sequence). The CDR3 contains 13 residues. Deletions cut 3 bases from V and 4 bases from J, with 12 bases between. Comments on this clonotype: The target antigen is unknown.

Study results and limitations: Long-lived donors had more naive CD4+ cells and higher diversity than aged donors.

A sample-barcoded 5' primer and a J-beta primer mix were used in a second PCR of roughly 6 to 11 cycles. TCRdb called the 5' RACE reads again in MiXCR, with one record for every CDR3 protein. The profile shows about 830,000 distinct CDR3 sequences, 62% of them singletons. Specimen: blood. The clonotype comes from a young man in good health. V gene TRBV20-1 combines with J gene TRBJ2-5, with TRBD2 as a possible D gene (7 bases). This chain's CDR3 is CSASAGAGETQYF. CDR3 in DNA: TGCAGTGCTAGTGCGGGGGCGGGAGAGACCCAGTACTTC.